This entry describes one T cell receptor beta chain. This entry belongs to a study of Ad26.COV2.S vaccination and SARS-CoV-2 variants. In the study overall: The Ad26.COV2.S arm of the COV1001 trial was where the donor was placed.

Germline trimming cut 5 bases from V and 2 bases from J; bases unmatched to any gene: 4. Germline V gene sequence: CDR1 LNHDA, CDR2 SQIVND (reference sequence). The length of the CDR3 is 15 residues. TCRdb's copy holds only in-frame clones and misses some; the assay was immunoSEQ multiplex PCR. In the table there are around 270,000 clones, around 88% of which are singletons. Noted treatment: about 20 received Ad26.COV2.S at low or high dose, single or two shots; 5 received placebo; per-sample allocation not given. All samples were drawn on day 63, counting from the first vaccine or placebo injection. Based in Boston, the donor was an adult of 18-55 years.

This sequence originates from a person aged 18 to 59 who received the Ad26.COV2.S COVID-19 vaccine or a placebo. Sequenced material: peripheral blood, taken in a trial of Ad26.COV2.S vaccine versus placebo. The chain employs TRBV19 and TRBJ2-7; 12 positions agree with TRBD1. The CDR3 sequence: CASSPGTGGPYEQYF. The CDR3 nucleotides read TGTGCCAGTAGTCCCGGGACAGGGGGCCCCTACGAGCAGTACTTC.